The rows below give T cell receptor beta chains drawn from one sample of a study of shared clonotypes between healthy human individuals. Using immunoSEQ multiplex PCR, the repertoire was profiled, and TCRdb retains in-frame clones only, with some absent. The sample yields hundreds of thousands of clones, approximately 92% seen once. The sequenced material came from naive CD8+ T cells sorted from blood. All receptors come from a man aged 25 to 40 in good health. The CDR3 runs from the conserved cysteine through the conserved F or W. D genes are given only for firm matches. Size is stated for part of the rows, as once, few or many counts, or as a class when the clone is expanded.

V gene	CDR3 length	clone size	D gene	J gene	CDR3 DNA	CDR3 protein
TRBV15	17	-	TRBD2	TRBJ2-1	TGTGCCACCAGCAGCGCCGTTATACGGGAGGCATTATATGAGCAGTTCTTC	CATSSAVIREALYEQFF
TRBV27	12	-	-	TRBJ2-1	TGTGCCAGCAGGACGGACAGTGCAGAGCAGTTCTTC	CASRTDSAEQFF
TRBV5-4	12	-	-	TRBJ1-1	TGTGCCAGCAGCAGTGTGGACAATGAAGCTTTCTTT	CASSSVDNEAFF
TRBV2	15	-	TRBD1	TRBJ2-2	TGTGCCAGCATATGGACAGGGGGCAGCACCGGGGAGCTGTTTTTT	CASIWTGGSTGELFF
TRBV27	14	-	TRBD1	TRBJ2-7	TGTGCCAGCAGCCCCGGGACAGGGCCCTACGAGCAGTACTTC	CASSPGTGPYEQYF
TRBV15	16	-	-	TRBJ1-2	TGTGCCACCAGCAGAGATCTTTCGTGGGGGGCTCATGGCTACACCTTC	CATSRDLSWGAHGYTF
TRBV11-2	12	-	-	TRBJ2-7	TGTGCCAGCAGCCACGGAGACTACGAGCAGTACTTC	CASSHGDYEQYF
TRBV15	15	-	-	TRBJ1-1	TGTGCCACCAGCTCTAGTGGCAGCCCGAACACTGAAGCTTTCTTT	CATSSSGSPNTEAFF
TRBV4-3	16	-	-	TRBJ2-1	TGCGCCAGCAGCCAAGACGGGCAGGGGGGTTTGGTTGAGCAGTTCTTC	CASSQDGQGGLVEQFF
TRBV2	13	-	-	TRBJ1-5	TGTGCCAGCAGTGAATCCTACTTTGAGCCCCAGCATTTT	CASSESYFEPQHF
TRBV25-1	18	few	TRBD1	TRBJ2-3	TGTGCCAGCAGTGACTCTCCAGGACAGGGGTTGTTTGGAGATACGCAGTATTTT	CASSDSPGQGLFGDTQYF
TRBV4-3	18	-	-	TRBJ2-1	TGCGCCAGCAGCCAATCCTACTTTAGGGACTCAGAGTACAATGAGCAGTTCTTC	CASSQSYFRDSEYNEQFF
TRBV5-6	15	-	TRBD1	TRBJ2-5	TGTGCCAGCAGCTTGGATCGAGGGGGCGAAGAGACCCAGTACTTC	CASSLDRGGEETQYF
TRBV7-9	13	-	-	TRBJ2-3	TGTGCCAGCAGCCCGAAGGACACAGATACGCAGTATTTT	CASSPKDTDTQYF
TRBV27	14	-	-	TRBJ1-4	TGTGCCAGCAGTAACTTCCAGGCGGATGAAAAACTGTTTTTT	CASSNFQADEKLFF
TRBV9	14	-	-	TRBJ1-1	TGTGCCAGCAGCGTAGAACAGGGGAACACTGAAGCTTTCTTT	CASSVEQGNTEAFF
TRBV9	10	-	-	TRBJ1-2	TGTGCCAGCAGCGGGGTGTACTACACCTTC	CASSGVYYTF
TRBV28	15	once	-	TRBJ2-3	TGTGCCAGCACACGGGGCCTGAGGTATGCAGATACGCAGTATTTT	CASTRGLRYADTQYF
TRBV7-2	18	-	-	TRBJ2-3	TGTGCCAGCAGCCCACTTGGGGGGAGTCAGCCTAGCACAGATACGCAGTATTTT	CASSPLGGSQPSTDTQYF
TRBV19	15	-	-	TRBJ1-5	TGTGCCAGTAGTATACAGGTTTATAGCAATCAGCCCCAGCATTTT	CASSIQVYSNQPQHF
TRBV19	15	-	TRBD1	TRBJ2-1	TGTGCCAGTAGTGATGGACAGGATTCATACAATGAGCAGTTCTTC	CASSDGQDSYNEQFF
TRBV10-3	15	-	-	TRBJ2-3	TGTGCCATCAGTGGAGGTGGGGGACGCACAGATACGCAGTATTTT	CAISGGGGRTDTQYF
TRBV10-3	14	-	TRBD2	TRBJ2-7	TGTGCCACCAGAACTAGCGGGAGTGCCTACGAGCAGTACTTC	CATRTSGSAYEQYF
TRBV9	17	-	-	TRBJ2-2	TGTGCCAGCAGCCCGAACCTGGGGGCGTGGTACACCGGGGAGCTGTTTTTT	CASSPNLGAWYTGELFF
TRBV30	12	-	-	TRBJ1-1	TGTGCCTGGAACTATATGAACACTGAAGCTTTCTTT	CAWNYMNTEAFF
TRBV25-1	14	-	-	TRBJ2-4	TGTGCCAGCAGTGGGTCTGAGACCAAAAACATTCAGTACTTC	CASSGSETKNIQYF
TRBV18	15	-	-	TRBJ2-1	TGTGCCAGCTCTGACCGGGAGAGGCCCTACAATGAGCAGTTCTTC	CASSDRERPYNEQFF
TRBV21-1	17	-	-	TRBJ2-1	TGTGCCAGCAGCAAAGTAACGGGCACTAACTCCTACAATGAGCAGTTCTTC	CASSKVTGTNSYNEQFF
TRBV27	17	-	-	TRBJ2-5	TGTGCCAGCAGTTTTCTTAGCGGAAGGGTCCCCCAAGAGACCCAGTACTTC	CASSFLSGRVPQETQYF
TRBV29-1	14	-	-	TRBJ2-1	TGCAGCGGGACTTTTCCACCCTCCCACAATGAGCAGTTCTTC	CSGTFPPSHNEQFF
TRBV7-9	17	-	-	TRBJ1-4	TGTGCCAGCAGCTTATTCGGATCAGGGACCGGTAATGAAAAACTGTTTTTT	CASSLFGSGTGNEKLFF
TRBV25-1	14	-	TRBD1	TRBJ2-5	TGTGCCAGCGGACCGGGACAGGGGGCACAGACCCAGTACTTC	CASGPGQGAQTQYF
TRBV10-3	20	-	TRBD2	TRBJ2-2	TGTGCCATCAGTGAGTCGGTTGGTAAACCGGGACTAGCGAACACCGGGGAGCTGTTTTTT	CAISESVGKPGLANTGELFF
TRBV5-1	15	-	-	TRBJ2-7	TGCGCCAGCAGCCGATCAGGGGAGAGAGACTACGAGCAGTACTTC	CASSRSGERDYEQYF
TRBV21-1	17	few	-	TRBJ2-7	TGTGCCAGCAGCAAAGGGGGGGAAAAGCGGGATTCCTACGAGCAGTACTTC	CASSKGGEKRDSYEQYF
TRBV5-1	13	-	-	TRBJ2-5	TGCGCCAGCAGCTTTGACCCCTGGATCCCCCAGTACTTC	CASSFDPWIPQYF
TRBV29-1	16	once	-	TRBJ2-3	TGCAGCGTTGATGTCGGGGGGCGTCAGGTCACAGATACGCAGTATTTT	CSVDVGGRQVTDTQYF
TRBV29-1	18	-	TRBD2	TRBJ2-1	TGCAGCGTTGAAGGAATAAGTCGGGCTAGCGGGAGGGGGGATGAGCAGTTCTTC	CSVEGISRASGRGDEQFF
TRBV12-2	21	once	-	TRBJ2-6	TGTGCAAGTCGCCCGGGACTCAGGGTCTCGCCCATCATCTGCGGGGCCAACGTCCTGACTTTC	CASRPGLRVSPIICGANVLTF
TRBV11-2	14	-	-	TRBJ2-1	TGTGCCAGCAGCTTAGGTTGGGGGAACAATGAGCAGTTCTTC	CASSLGWGNNEQFF
TRBV7-7	15	once	-	TRBJ2-5	TGTGCTAGCAGCGCCGCAGGTTCCAACCAAGAGACCCAGTACTTC	CASSAAGSNQETQYF
TRBV5-1	20	-	TRBD2	TRBJ2-3	TGCGCCAGCAGCTTGGTAAAGGGGACTAGCGGAGTCGCTAGCACAGATACGCAGTATTTT	CASSLVKGTSGVASTDTQYF
TRBV7-9	12	-	-	TRBJ2-7	TGTGCCAGCAGCCCCCGCCCCTACGAGCAGTACTTC	CASSPRPYEQYF
TRBV27	15	-	TRBD1	TRBJ1-4	TGTGCCAGCAGTCCTCGGGACAGAACTAATGAAAAACTGTTTTTT	CASSPRDRTNEKLFF
TRBV7-9	15	-	-	TRBJ2-3	TGTGCCAGCAGCACAGTCCAAGGGCTGGCAGATACGCAGTATTTT	CASSTVQGLADTQYF
TRBV19	18	-	TRBD2	TRBJ2-3	TGTGCCAGTAGTCTCGGACTAGCGGGAGGGCCTGGCACAGATACGCAGTATTTT	CASSLGLAGGPGTDTQYF
TRBV19	14	-	-	TRBJ1-2	TGTGCCAGTACCTCACGGGACTATATAGGGGGCTACACCTTC	CASTSRDYIGGYTF
TRBV7-9	12	-	-	TRBJ2-5	TGTGCCAGCAGCTTAGCCTGGGAGACCCAGTACTTC	CASSLAWETQYF
TRBV15	13	-	-	TRBJ2-7	TGTGCCACCAGCAGAGAGTGGGAGTACGAGCAGTACTTC	CATSREWEYEQYF
TRBV30	13	few	-	TRBJ2-1	TGTGCCTGGAGTGACGGACAGAACAATGAGCAGTTCTTC	CAWSDGQNNEQFF
TRBV12-2	17	-	-	TRBJ2-7	TGTGCAAGTCGCTTAGTCTTCGGTCGGCCCCAGGGCTACGAGCAGTACTTC	CASRLVFGRPQGYEQYF
TRBV7-6	15	-	TRBD2	TRBJ2-7	TGTGCCAGCAGCCCGCTAGCGGGTAGCACCTACGAGCAGTACTTC	CASSPLAGSTYEQYF
TRBV28	14	-	-	TRBJ1-2	TGTGCCAGCAGTATCCCTCTGGGCAGCTATGGCTACACCTTC	CASSIPLGSYGYTF
TRBV4-1	13	-	TRBD1	TRBJ2-7	TGCGCCAGCAGCCAAGGGACAGGTTACGAGCAGTACTTC	CASSQGTGYEQYF
TRBV28	15	-	-	TRBJ2-2	TGTGCCAGCAGTTTAGGAGCCCTAAACACCGGGGAGCTGTTTTTT	CASSLGALNTGELFF